Shown below are 21 T cell receptor beta chains from a single sample sequenced in a study of cytomegalovirus exposure and HLA in healthy donors. This PCR relied on a set of 60 Vbeta primers and 13 Jbeta primers. TCRdb's table, derived via immunoSEQ multiplex PCR, lists solely in-frame clones and lacks some. Of about 43,000 clones listed, 51% are singletons. The specimen was PBMCs. The receptors stem from a man aged 60 to 69 in good health and CMV-seronegative.

This clone was seen a handful of times. This chain connects TRBV6-5 to TRBJ1-1; unclear D gene. The length of the CDR3 is 12 residues. With 0 bases removed from V and 9 bases from J, the gap between germline ends came to 8 bases. CDR1 and CDR2 from the germline V gene are MNHEY and SVGAGI. This chain's CDR3 is CASSYSGEKAFF. The CDR3 DNA sequence: TGTGCCAGCAGTTACTCGGGAGAGAAAGCTTTCTTT.

The chain recombines TRBV6-6 with TRBJ2-7; D uncertain. V lost 6 bases and J lost 2, with 8 bases in between. From germline, CDR1 is MNHNY and CDR2 SVGAGI (reference sequence). The CDR3 consists of 12 residues. CDR3 sequence (DNA): TGTGCCAGCAGCCGACAACCCTACGAGCAGTACTTC. This gives the protein CASSRQPYEQYF.

The J gene is TRBJ2-1, the V gene TRBV29-1; D gene ambiguous. The CDR3 sequence is 12 residues long. Trimming removed 7 bases from V and 5 bases from J, with 12 bases in between. CDR1 is SQVTM, CDR2 ANQGSEA, per germline. CDR3 nucleotides: TGCAGCGGCCTCCCCAGGAACAATGAGCAGTTCTTC. It translates to CSGLPRNNEQFF.

The CDR3 sequence: CASSRGDTYGYTF. The CDR3, as DNA: TGTGCCAGCTCTCGGGGGGACACCTATGGCTACACCTTC. The chain employs TRBV18 and TRBJ1-2; D might be TRBD1 (6 bases). This CDR3 region has 13 residues. V lost 6 bases, J lost 4 bases, and 12 bases lay in between. In germline, CDR1 is KGHSH, CDR2 LQKENI.

This sequence joins TRBV4-1 and TRBJ2-1; 8 bases line up with TRBD2. The germline gives CDR1 MGHRA, CDR2 YSYEKL. This CDR3 comprises 15 residues. The ends lost 4 bases at V and 3 bases at J; junction bases unmatched: 5. Written as DNA, the CDR3 is TGCGCCAGCAGCCCCTTAGCGGGGAACTACAATGAGCAGTTCTTC. It encodes CASSPLAGNYNEQFF.

The J gene is TRBJ1-5, the V gene TRBV2; 9 bases align to TRBD1. CDR1 is SNHLY, CDR2 FYNNEI, per germline. The CDR3 runs 13 residues. J gave up 5 bases and V 6 bases, and 2 bases lay outside the gene matches. The CDR3 DNA reads as TGTGCCAGCAGGGGACAGGGCGATCAGCCCCAGCATTTT. Translated, it gives CASRGQGDQPQHF.

The chain employs TRBV19 and TRBJ1-2; 8 nucleotides agree with TRBD1. Germline CDR1 is LNHDA and CDR2 is SQIVND (reference sequence). V gave up 3 bases and J gave up 8 bases; unmatched junction bases: 11. This CDR3 spans 15 amino acids. DNA for the CDR3: TGTGCCAGTAGTATGGAGGACAGGGCAATTTCCGGCTACACCTTC. Translated, it gives CASSMEDRAISGYTF.

By proportion, this clone is medium-sized. V and J are TRBV7-6 and TRBJ2-2, with 7 bases fitting TRBD2. The germline V gene encodes CDR1 SGHVS and CDR2 FNYEAQ. The CDR3 runs to 14 residues. J was trimmed by 6 bases and V by 5 bases; bases with no gene match: 6. The DNA of the CDR3 is TGTGCCAGCAGCCGTAATAGCGGGCCCGGGGAGCTGTTTTTT. Its translation is CASSRNSGPGELFF. Full variable domain (rest looked up from reference TRBV7-6 and TRBJ2-2): GAGVSQSPRYKVTKRGQDVALRCDPISGHVSLYWYRQALGQGPEFLTYFNYEAQQDKSGLPNDRFSAERPEGSISTLTIQRTEQRDSAMYRCASSRNSGPGELFFGEGSRLTVL.

A single count supports this clone. The chain employs TRBV30 and TRBJ1-5; 8 bases agree with TRBD1. This CDR3 comprises 15 residues. CDR1 GTSNPN and CDR2 SVGIG come from the germline V gene (reference sequence). Trimming cost V 1 base and J 7 bases; bases outside gene matches: 9. The CDR3 DNA reads TGTGCCTGGAGTGCCCAAGACAGGGGAGACCAGCCCCAGCATTTT. It encodes CAWSAQDRGDQPQHF. The entire variable domain, with the rest obtained from reference TRBV30 and TRBJ1-5, is as follows: SQTIHQWPATLVQPVGSPLSLECTVEGTSNPNLYWYRQAAGRGLQLLFYSVGIGQISSEVPQNLSASRPQDRQFILSSKKLLLSDSGFYLCAWSAQDRGDQPQHFGDGTRLSIL.

This clone was picked up one time. The same CDR3 also results from other DNA sequences found in this sample. CDR3 sequence reads: CAWSSSQETQYF. CDR3 in DNA: TGTGCCTGGAGTTCCAGTCAAGAGACCCAGTACTTC. V and J are TRBV30 and TRBJ2-5; D gene ambiguous. Trimming removed 2 bases at V and 2 bases at J, with 6 bases between. Looked up from germline, CDR1 is GTSNPN and CDR2 is SVGIG (reference sequence). The CDR3 is 12 amino acids.

This chain connects TRBV9 to TRBJ1-1, with D maybe TRBD1 (6 bases). CDR1 and CDR2 from the germline V gene are SGDLS and YYNGEE. The CDR3 sequence is 12 residues long. V shed 4 bases and J shed 14 bases, with 18 bases lying between them. The CDR3 region is CASSQGGAPPFF. The CDR3, as DNA: TGTGCCAGCAGCCAAGGGGGGGCGCCGCCCTTCTTT.

The rearrangement joins TRBV2 to TRBJ1-4, with D unresolved. V lost 1 base and J 5 bases, leaving 14 bases between the germline ends. Per germline, CDR1 SNHLY and CDR2 FYNNEI. The CDR3 length is 16 residues. As DNA, the CDR3 is TGTGCCAGCAGTGAAGTGACCGGGGTTGTGAATGAAAAACTGTTTTTT. Translating gives CASSEVTGVVNEKLFF.

This clone was observed a single time. This rearrangement joins TRBV9 to TRBJ2-1, with D unresolved. V was trimmed by 0 bases and J by 0 bases, leaving 10 bases between them. Germline CDR1 and CDR2: SGDLS and YYNGEE. This CDR3 contains 16 residues. The CDR3, as DNA: TGTGCCAGCAGCGTAGAGCCCACGGGCTCCTACAATGAGCAGTTCTTC. Encoded protein: CASSVEPTGSYNEQFF.

This rearrangement joins TRBV7-2 to TRBJ1-5, with D possibly being TRBD1 (5 bases). V was pared by 1 base and J by 6 bases, with 13 bases between. Germline-derived CDR1 and CDR2 are SGHTA and FQGNSA. The CDR3 is 15 residues long. The CDR3: CASSLESRAGQPQHF. The CDR3 DNA reads as TGTGCCAGCAGCTTAGAGAGCAGGGCAGGTCAGCCCCAGCATTTT.

The V and J genes are TRBV4-2 and TRBJ2-3, with TRBD2 matching over 11 bases. CDR3 length equals 19 residues. Unmatched junction bases numbered 8, after V lost 0 bases and J lost 0 bases. Germline CDR1 LGHNA, CDR2 YNFKEQ. In DNA, the CDR3 is TGTGCCAGCAGCCAAGAAATGACTAGCGGGGTTGCTAGCACAGATACGCAGTATTTT. Its protein is CASSQEMTSGVASTDTQYF.

This clone was seen just once. This sequence joins TRBV9 and TRBJ2-3; D ambiguous. The V gene lost 4 bases and the J gene lost 6 bases, with 6 bases spanning the gap. Germline CDR1 reads SGDLS; CDR2 reads YYNGEE. This CDR3 spans 11 amino acids. CDR3 nucleotides: TGTGCCAGCAGCTCTATGGATACGCAGTATTTT. It yields the protein CASSSMDTQYF.

The chain couples TRBV29-1 to TRBJ1-1; D is uncertain. The CDR3 is made up of 12 amino acids. CDR1 is SQVTM, CDR2 ANQGSEA, per germline. Trimming removed 5 bases at V and 4 bases at J, with 11 bases between. CDR3 bases: TGCAGCGTTCTCGGCGACTTCACTGAAGCTTTCTTT. It encodes CSVLGDFTEAFF.

This clone turned up a few times. The gene calls are TRBV28 and TRBJ1-2, with D possibly matching TRBD1 (5 bases). The CDR3 loop spans 12 amino acids. CDR1 and CDR2 (germline): MDHEN, SYDVKM. Trimming removed 7 bases at V and 8 bases at J, with 14 bases between. CDR3 loop: CASTAWGGGYTF. The CDR3 DNA reads TGTGCCAGCACCGCGTGGGGCGGAGGCTACACCTTC.

This clone was seen a handful of times. CDR3 sequence reads: CASSAGQQFRQTQYF. For the CDR3, the DNA is TGTGCCAGCAGCGCGGGACAGCAGTTTAGACAGACCCAGTACTTC. V is TRBV11-2 and J is TRBJ2-5, with D possibly TRBD1 on 7 matching bases. Germline CDR1 is SGHAT and CDR2 is FQNNGV. The CDR3 is 15 residues long. V was shortened by 5 bases and J by 6 bases, with 19 bases between the two germline ends.

The gene calls are TRBV5-1 and TRBJ2-7; D not resolved. This CDR3 is built from 15 residues. The germline V gene encodes CDR1 SGHRS and CDR2 YFSETQ. Trimming pared 0 bases from V and 2 bases from J, leaving 12 bases between. CDR3 in DNA: TGCGCCAGCAGCTTGGAAGTGGAGTCCCCCTACGAGCAGTACTTC. Amino acids: CASSLEVESPYEQYF.

This chain uses TRBV15 with TRBJ2-1; 9 bases are a match to TRBD1. The trim removed 8 bases at V and 5 bases at J, leaving 1 base unmatched. Germline values: CDR1 LNHNV, CDR2 YYDKDF (reference sequence). The CDR3 length is 12 residues. CDR3 residues: CATRTGDNEQFF. CDR3 nucleotides: TGTGCCACCCGGACAGGGGACAATGAGCAGTTCTTC. Together with reference TRBV15 and TRBJ2-1, the CDR3 gives the full variable domain: DAMVIQNPRYQVTQFGKPVTLSCSQTLNHNVMYWYQQKSSQAPKLLFHYYDKDFNNEADTPDNFQSRRPNTSFCFLDIRSPGLGDTAMYLCATRTGDNEQFFGPGTRLTVL.